This T cell receptor (beta chain) stems from a study of T cell responses to AZD1222 COVID-19 vaccine. Produced via immunoSEQ multiplex PCR; TCRdb's table is partial and in-frame only. The sample has some 64,000 clones; over 80% are singletons. V lost 4 bases and J lost 0, with 10 bases in between. CDR1 and CDR2 from the germline V gene are SQVTM and ANQGSEA. The CDR3 has 13 amino acids. This material consisted of peripheral blood, taken on day 0 of AZD1222 vaccination. This sequence was found in an adult in good health. This chain uses TRBV29-1 with TRBJ2-7; possibly TRBD1 for D (5 bases). This chain's CDR3 is CSVGRTSSYEQYF. The CDR3 bases are TGCAGCGTTGGACGGACAAGCTCCTACGAGCAGTACTTC.